Following are 17 T cell receptor beta chains from one sample sequenced in a study of response to subunit inactivated influenza vaccine. MiXCR, run by TCRdb on the RT-PCR reads, gives a single entry per CDR3 protein. This table holds 650,000 to 700,000 distinct CDR3 sequences, approximately 15% found once. The starting material was PBMCs from blood, obtained 12 days after vaccination. The receptors originated from a man between 50 and 59 years old who received an inactivated influenza vaccine.

This clonotype was observed a few times. The chain links TRBV27 to TRBJ2-7, with 12 bases fitting TRBD2. V lost 4 bases, J lost 3 bases, and 7 bases stayed unmatched. Germline V gene data show CDR1 as MNHEY and CDR2 as SMNVEV (reference sequence). There are 16 residues in the CDR3. CDR3 DNA: TGTGCCAGCAGTTCATCGACTAGCGGGGGCCACTACGAGCAGTACTTC. This codes for CASSSSTSGGHYEQYF.

This clonotype turned up a few times. The chain links TRBV7-2 to TRBJ1-3, with D maybe TRBD1 (5 bases). The ends were cut back, 7 bases at V and 3 bases at J, with 10 bases in the middle. The CDR3 sequence is 13 residues long. Germline V gene data show CDR1 as SGHTA and CDR2 as FQGNSA. The CDR3 loop is CASNLGVGNTIYF. CDR3 nucleotide sequence: TGTGCCAGCAATCTGGGGGTTGGAAACACCATATATTTT.

The chain joins TRBV6-1 to TRBJ2-5, with D uncertain. V gave up 4 bases and J gave up 3 bases, with 27 bases separating them. Per germline, CDR1 MNHNS and CDR2 SASEGT. This CDR3 comprises 19 residues. CDR3 protein: CASSVGELGLVTAKETQYF. CDR3 in DNA: TGTGCCAGCAGTGTAGGAGAGCTCGGTTTGGTGACCGCTAAAGAGACCCAGTACTTC.

This clonotype was picked up many times. The chain is built from TRBV12-3 or TRBV12-4 and TRBJ1-2; D might be TRBD1 (6 bases). Trimming left V 8 bases short and J 3 bases short, with 16 bases between. This CDR3 is built from 14 residues. CDR3 loop: CASSGGQDHYGYTF. CDR3 DNA sequence: TGTGCCAGCTCTGGGGGGCAGGATCACTATGGCTACACCTTC.

This clonotype turned up a few times. The chain recombines TRBV7-2 with TRBJ1-2; D is unclear. This CDR3 is built from 13 residues. Trimming pared 3 bases from V and 4 bases from J, leaving 9 bases between. Germline V gene data show CDR1 as SGHTA and CDR2 as FQGNSA. DNA for the CDR3: TGTGCCAGCAGCTTCTCGGGTTTCTATGGCTACACCTTC. Translated: CASSFSGFYGYTF.

This clonotype has at least ten counts. The rearrangement uses TRBV9 and TRBJ2-1; tentative D call: TRBD2 (5 bases). V lost 0 bases to trimming and J lost 7 bases, with 14 bases between them. Per the germline V gene, CDR1 is SGDLS and CDR2 is YYNGEE. The CDR3 is 15 residues long. The CDR3, as DNA: TGTGCCAGCAGCGTAGACAGCGGATGGAGTAATGAGCAGTTCTTC. Its translation is CASSVDSGWSNEQFF.

The chain employs TRBV24-1 and TRBJ2-5; TRBD1 is a possible D gene (6 bases). The CDR3 is 14 amino acids. The ends were cut back, 2 bases at V and 3 bases at J, with 9 bases in the middle. CDR1 and CDR2 from the germline V gene are KGHDR and SFDVKD. For the CDR3, the DNA is TGTGCCACCAGTGATTCAGGGGTCAAAGAGACCCAGTACTTC. This codes for CATSDSGVKETQYF.

The chain is built from TRBV9 and TRBJ1-2; D may be TRBD1 (6 bases). This CDR3 is built from 15 residues. V was shortened by 0 bases and J by 4 bases, with 13 bases between the two germline ends. Germline CDR1 and CDR2: SGDLS and YYNGEE. CDR3 sequence (DNA): TGTGCCAGCAGCGTAGTTGCAGGGGAGGGCTATGGCTACACCTTC. Amino acids: CASSVVAGEGYGYTF.

The sample holds a few counts of this clonotype. The CDR3: CASSAEGSTDTQYF. The CDR3 coding sequence is TGTGCCAGCAGTGCGGAGGGCTCCACAGATACGCAGTATTTT. This chain connects TRBV6-4 to TRBJ2-3; a possible D gene is TRBD2 (6 bases). V lost 4 bases and J 2 bases, leaving 10 bases between the germline ends. Germline V gene lookup returns CDR1 MRHNA and CDR2 SNTAGT. The CDR3 covers 14 residues.

This clonotype was counted only a few times. The chain joins TRBV20-1 to TRBJ2-1, with TRBD2 matching 9 bases. V trimming: 6 bases; J trimming: 4 bases; junction bases outside the gene matches: 10. CDR1 is DFQATT, CDR2 SNEGSKA, per germline (reference sequence). This CDR3 is 15 amino acids long. This CDR3 is CSARRQRGEYNEQFF. CDR3 sequence (DNA): TGCAGTGCCCGGCGCCAGCGGGGGGAATACAATGAGCAGTTCTTC.

The J gene is TRBJ2-1, the V gene TRBV10-3, with D possibly being TRBD1 (5 bases). The germline V gene has CDR1 ENHRY and CDR2 SYGVKD. Deletions cut 0 bases from V and 4 bases from J, with 13 bases between. CDR3 length: 16 amino acids. CDR3 loop: CAISESRTLQYNEQFF. CDR3 sequence (DNA): TGTGCCATCAGTGAGTCGAGGACACTACAGTACAATGAGCAGTTCTTC.

This clonotype has more than one count but fewer than ten. V and J are TRBV5-1 and TRBJ2-7; D could derive from TRBD1 or TRBD2 (6 bases each). Trimming stripped 4 bases from V and 1 base from J, with 21 bases between. The CDR3 extends over 17 amino acids. In germline, CDR1 is SGHRS, CDR2 YFSETQ. Here the CDR3 DNA reads TGCGCCAGCAGCGCGCGCCCAGGGGACTTCGGGTCCTACGAGCAGTACTTC. This translates into CASSARPGDFGSYEQYF.

Ten or more counts support this clonotype. The rearrangement uses TRBV12-3 or TRBV12-4 and TRBJ2-3, with D possibly being TRBD2 (6 bases). V was shortened by 11 bases and J by 2 bases, with 14 bases between the two germline ends. CDR3 length: 13 residues. The CDR3 reads CAGRRGNTDTQYF. The CDR3 nucleotides are TGTGCCGGCCGACGGGGGAACACAGATACGCAGTATTTT.

The V and J genes are TRBV20-1 and TRBJ1-5; D may be TRBD1 (5 bases). From germline, CDR1 is DFQATT and CDR2 SNEGSKA (reference sequence). Trimming removed 3 bases from V and 3 bases from J, with 12 bases in between. This CDR3 is 14 amino acids long. The CDR3: CSASYQGYNQPQHF. The CDR3 nucleotides are TGCAGTGCTAGTTACCAGGGTTACAATCAGCCCCAGCATTTT.

This clonotype has only a few counts. J is TRBJ1-4 and V is TRBV5-1, with TRBD1 as a possible D gene (6 bases). The CDR3 has 13 amino acids. Germline CDR1 SGHRS, CDR2 YFSETQ. Trimming pared 3 bases from V and 5 bases from J, leaving 8 bases between. Written as DNA, the CDR3 is TGCGCCAGCAGCTGGGACACGAATGAAAAACTGTTTTTT. Its protein product is CASSWDTNEKLFF. Complete variable domain (other parts from reference TRBV5-1 and TRBJ1-4): KAGVTQTPRYLIKTRGQQVTLSCSPISGHRSVSWYQQTPGQGLQFLFEYFSETQRNKGNFPGRFSGRQFSNSRSEMNVSTLELGDSALYLCASSWDTNEKLFFGSGTQLSVL.

The chain has TRBV10-3 and TRBJ2-3; D perhaps matches TRBD1 (5 bases). Germline loops: CDR1 ENHRY, CDR2 SYGVKD. The CDR3 runs to 14 residues. With 3 bases removed from V and 0 bases from J, the gap between germline ends came to 7 bases. The CDR3 is CAISEQASTDTQYF. DNA for the CDR3: TGTGCCATCAGTGAACAGGCTAGCACAGATACGCAGTATTTT.

This clonotype turned up a few times. This rearrangement joins TRBV20-1 to TRBJ2-7; 8 positions match TRBD1. This CDR3 contains 13 residues. V lost 6 bases, J lost 3 bases, and 7 bases stayed unmatched. Looked up from germline, CDR1 is DFQATT and CDR2 is SNEGSKA (reference sequence). The CDR3 sequence is CSADRDRNYEQYF. As DNA, the CDR3 is TGCAGTGCCGACCGGGACAGGAACTACGAGCAGTACTTC.